Following are 30 T cell receptor beta chains from one sample sequenced in a study of T-cell memory formation after mild COVID-19 (dated by TCRdb to the early 2020s). Library preparation was by 5' RACE. For sequencing, an Illumina NovaSeq 6000 was employed. The public sequencing data were trimmed at Q25 with fastp and processed into clonotypes with MiXCR by TCRdb, which kept only in-frame beta chains. Each entry is one CDR3 protein sequence, shown with its most common DNA and genes. This sample holds 400,000 to 500,000 distinct CDR3 sequences; over 15% were observed only once. Around a fifth of the sample rests with the top ten. Sequences were obtained from PBMCs or a T cell subset sorted from them (not recorded which). These TCRs come from a man between 18 and 35 years old who had mild COVID-19 (a few samples of this study predate the infection). The sample titles of this study are shuffled in the database, so cell type and time point are left out; the donor was told from shared clones.

This clonotype came up many times. The gene calls are TRBV29-1 and TRBJ2-3; D call uncertain. The CDR3 consists of 11 residues. From germline, CDR1 is SQVTM and CDR2 ANQGSEA. Trimming cost V 8 bases and J 6 bases, with 12 bases left between them. CDR3 bases: TGCAGCATCACCTACGTGGATACGCAGTATTTT. This encodes CSITYVDTQYF.

This CDR3 is CSVSPGTGAYEQYF. The DNA of the CDR3 is TGCAGCGTGAGTCCTGGGACAGGGGCCTACGAGCAGTACTTC. J is TRBJ2-7 and V is TRBV29-1, with 10 positions matching TRBD1. Losses at the gene ends were 6 bases for V and 2 bases for J; bases not matched to a gene: 7. CDR1 and CDR2 (germline): SQVTM, ANQGSEA. The CDR3 loop spans 14 amino acids.

The chain carries TRBV7-6 and TRBJ2-5, with D possibly TRBD1 on 6 matching bases. The V end was cut by 5 bases, the J end by 5 bases, with 15 bases between. In germline, CDR1 is SGHVS, CDR2 FNYEAQ. The CDR3 extends over 14 amino acids. CDR3 region: CASSANRVRETQYF. In DNA form, the CDR3 reads TGTGCCAGCAGCGCTAACAGGGTCCGTGAGACCCAGTACTTC. The full variable domain, its missing parts supplied by reference TRBV7-6 and TRBJ2-5, is GAGVSQSPRYKVTKRGQDVALRCDPISGHVSLYWYRQALGQGPEFLTYFNYEAQQDKSGLPNDRFSAERPEGSISTLTIQRTEQRDSAMYRCASSANRVRETQYFGPGTRLLVL.

The gene calls are TRBV4-1 and TRBJ2-7, with 15 bases lining up with TRBD2. Germline V gives CDR1 MGHRA, CDR2 YSYEKL. V dropped 5 bases and J dropped 6; count of bases not matched to a gene: 2. The CDR3 covers 14 residues. CDR3 in DNA: TGCGCCAGCAGCGCGGGACTAGCGGGGGGCGAGCAGTACTTC. Translation gives CASSAGLAGGEQYF.

This clonotype was picked up a small number of times. The chain couples TRBV9 to TRBJ2-2; possibly TRBD2 for D (5 bases). CDR3 length: 16 residues. Germline V gives CDR1 SGDLS, CDR2 YYNGEE. V was trimmed by 4 bases and J by 4 bases, leaving 17 bases between them. This CDR3 is CASSPRAGAGTGELFF. CDR3 DNA: TGTGCCAGCAGCCCCCGCGCGGGTGCGGGCACCGGGGAGCTGTTTTTT.

With regard to this clonotype: A read error is possible here, since a much larger clone lies one base away. The gene calls are TRBV4-2 and TRBJ2-2; 8 bases are shared with TRBD2. CDR1 is LGHNA and CDR2 is YNFKEQ in the germline V gene. The V and J ends lost 4 bases and 9 bases, in that order; junction bases with no gene match: 10. The CDR3 totals 15 residues. CDR3 sequence: CASSPAGGVHWELFF. DNA for the CDR3: TGTGCCAGCAGCCCCGCCGGGGGGGTACACTGGGAGCTGTTTTTT.

The V gene is TRBV7-8, the J gene TRBJ1-4; weak D call: TRBD1 (6 bases). The V end was cut by 7 bases, the J end by 5 bases, with 17 bases between. The CDR3 totals 15 residues. The germline CDR1 and CDR2 sequences are SGHVS and FQNEAQ. CDR3 loop: CASIKSTGGNEKLFF. In nucleotides, the CDR3 is TGTGCCAGCATCAAATCGACCGGGGGCAATGAAAAACTGTTTTTT.

The gene calls are TRBV29-1 and TRBJ2-1; 7 bases match TRBD2. CDR3 length equals 15 residues. J was trimmed by 7 bases and V by 0 bases; bases with no gene match: 9. The germline V gene has CDR1 SQVTM and CDR2 ANQGSEA. DNA for the CDR3: TGCAGCGTTGAAGATGCAGAGACAGCGGGGAATGAGCAGTTCTTC. Encoded protein: CSVEDAETAGNEQFF.

The chain has TRBV6-2 or TRBV6-3 and TRBJ1-5, with 8 bases fitting TRBD1. From germline, CDR1 is MNHEY and CDR2 SVGEGT. Germline trimming cut 4 bases from V and 6 bases from J; bases unmatched to any gene: 2. The CDR3 is 13 residues long. CDR3: CASSWTGLQPQHF. CDR3 coding DNA: TGTGCCAGCAGTTGGACAGGGCTTCAGCCCCAGCATTTT.

The genes are TRBV28 and TRBJ1-1; D is ambiguous. CDR1 is MDHEN, CDR2 SYDVKM, per germline. CDR3 length equals 12 residues. Trimming shortened V by 8 bases and J by 7 bases, and 14 bases separated the two germline ends. Here the CDR3 reads CASFSPLIEAFF. The CDR3, as DNA: TGTGCCAGCTTTTCGCCCTTGATTGAAGCTTTCTTT.

This chain uses TRBV5-1 with TRBJ2-5, with 8 bases matching TRBD2. V lost 3 bases to trimming and J lost 5 bases; unmatched junction nucleotides: 12. The CDR3 is 16 amino acids. The germline V gene encodes CDR1 SGHRS and CDR2 YFSETQ. The CDR3 bases are TGCGCCAGCAGCTGGGGAGCGGGAGAGGTTGTGGAGACCCAGTACTTC. As protein: CASSWGAGEVVETQYF.

In its sample, this clonotype was seen a few times. This chain connects TRBV5-1 to TRBJ2-5; 9 bases agree with TRBD2. The CDR3 contains 14 residues. Germline CDR1 is SGHRS and CDR2 is YFSETQ. The ends lost 3 bases at V and 3 bases at J; junction bases unmatched: 3. The chain's CDR3 is CASSWRGGEETQYF. As DNA, the CDR3 is TGCGCCAGCAGCTGGCGGGGGGGGGAAGAGACCCAGTACTTC.

The sample holds a few counts of this clonotype. This chain connects TRBV7-8 to TRBJ2-2; D is unresolved. Germline CDR1 and CDR2: SGHVS and FQNEAQ. The CDR3 runs to 17 residues. V lost 10 bases, J lost 0 bases, and 21 bases lay in between. The CDR3 region has the DNA TGTGCCACCTACTCAGGTACACGAAGACCGAACACCGGGGAGCTGTTTTTT. Translated, it gives CATYSGTRRPNTGELFF.

In this sample, this clonotype turned up a few times. The CDR3 DNA sequence: TGTGCCAGCAGCTTGGGGCCACTAAACATTCAGTACTTC. Its protein is CASSLGPLNIQYF. The chain carries TRBV7-2 and TRBJ2-4; possibly TRBD1 for D (5 bases). V lost 3 bases and J lost 6, with 9 bases in between. The germline V gene has CDR1 SGHTA and CDR2 FQGNSA. The CDR3 totals 13 residues.

A few counts support this clonotype. The chain employs TRBV29-1 and TRBJ2-1; D remains unclear. The CDR3 runs 10 residues. Trimming stripped 6 bases from V and 4 bases from J, with 4 bases between. Germline V gives CDR1 SQVTM, CDR2 ANQGSEA. The CDR3 DNA sequence: TGCAGCGTAAGGTACAATGAGCAGTTCTTC. It codes for CSVRYNEQFF.

This clonotype was recorded many times. The CDR3 nucleotides read TGCAGTGCTAGTGGGGAAGGCGGGGGGGCCCCGCTGACAGATACGCAGTATTTT. Its translation is CSASGEGGGAPLTDTQYF. The chain recombines TRBV20-1 with TRBJ2-3; 9 bases are shared with TRBD2. This CDR3 has 18 amino acids. Germline V gene lookup returns CDR1 DFQATT and CDR2 SNEGSKA (reference sequence). V lost 3 bases and J lost 3; bases outside the gene matches: 16.

The gene calls are TRBV6-2 or TRBV6-3 and TRBJ1-1, with TRBD1 matching 7 bases. Germline V lookup: CDR1 MNHEY, CDR2 SVGEGT. The V segment lost 6 bases and the J segment 3 bases; nucleotides outside the gene matches: 10. CDR3 size: 15 residues. The CDR3 DNA reads TGTGCCAGCAGAACCCGACAGGGAGTTTACACTGAAGCTTTCTTT. Protein sequence: CASRTRQGVYTEAFF.

This clonotype was observed a few times. The J gene is TRBJ2-1, the V gene TRBV5-1, with TRBD1 matching 10 bases. After removal of 4 bases from V and 3 bases from J, the junction contained 7 bases not matched to a gene. This CDR3 is built from 16 residues. Per the germline V gene, CDR1 is SGHRS and CDR2 is YFSETQ. The CDR3 region is CASSGSTGGGYNEQFF. CDR3 nucleotide sequence: TGCGCCAGCAGCGGCTCGACAGGGGGCGGCTACAATGAGCAGTTCTTC.

The chain employs TRBV29-1 and TRBJ2-5; D not resolved. Between the trimmed V and J ends, which lost 3 bases and 3 bases, there was a span of 8 bases. Germline values: CDR1 SQVTM, CDR2 ANQGSEA. The CDR3 runs 12 residues. CDR3 residues: CSVDLREETQYF. The CDR3 coding sequence is TGCAGCGTTGATCTCCGGGAAGAGACCCAGTACTTC.

The chain has TRBV6-5 and TRBJ2-1; 9 nucleotides agree with TRBD1. V lost 7 bases to trimming and J lost 8 bases; unmatched junction nucleotides: 12. The CDR3 has 15 residues. Germline lookup yields CDR1 MNHEY and CDR2 SVGAGI. This CDR3 is CASTSRDREFDEQFF. CDR3 coding DNA: TGTGCCAGCACAAGCCGGGACAGGGAGTTTGATGAGCAGTTCTTC.

This sequence joins TRBV10-3 and TRBJ1-1, with D unresolved. With 2 bases removed from V and 1 base from J, the gap between germline ends came to 11 bases. The germline V gene encodes CDR1 ENHRY and CDR2 SYGVKD. This CDR3 is 15 amino acids long. For the CDR3, the DNA is TGTGCCATCAGTGAGCCGAGGCTGAGGAACACTGAAGCTTTCTTT. Translation gives CAISEPRLRNTEAFF.

The sample holds many counts of this clonotype. The chain joins TRBV7-3 to TRBJ2-3; 8 nucleotides align to TRBD1. Germline lookup yields CDR1 SGHTA and CDR2 FQGTGA. The CDR3 sequence is 15 residues long. J was trimmed by 1 base and V by 3 bases; bases with no gene match: 3. CDR3: CASSFGQGRTDTQYF. As DNA, the CDR3 is TGTGCCAGCAGCTTCGGACAGGGTCGCACAGATACGCAGTATTTT.

This clonotype was detected only a few times. This sequence joins TRBV5-5 and TRBJ2-7; D unresolved. Germline-derived CDR1 and CDR2 are SGHKS and YYEKEE (reference sequence). The V gene lost 0 bases and the J gene lost 6 bases, with 7 bases spanning the gap. The CDR3 consists of 12 residues. The CDR3 region has the DNA TGTGCCAGCAGCTTGGGTGGGCGCGAGCAGTACTTC. It yields the protein CASSLGGREQYF.

The V and J genes are TRBV6-2 or TRBV6-3 and TRBJ1-2; TRBD1 aligns across 9 bases. CDR1 MNHEY and CDR2 SVGEGT come from the germline V gene. This CDR3 spans 14 amino acids. The V gene end was trimmed by 5 bases and the J gene end by 6 bases; junction bases not matched to a gene: 7. CDR3: CASSTRTGEDGYTF. The CDR3 nucleotides are TGTGCCAGCAGTACTCGGACAGGGGAGGATGGCTACACCTTC.

This clonotype has more than one count but fewer than ten. The V call is TRBV28, the J call TRBJ2-3; 7 positions match TRBD2. The germline V gene has CDR1 MDHEN and CDR2 SYDVKM. CDR3 length equals 15 residues. Losses at the gene ends were 6 bases for V and 0 bases for J; bases not matched to a gene: 6. The CDR3 DNA follows: TGTGCCAGCAGCGCTATCGGGGGGAGCACAGATACGCAGTATTTT. Its translation: CASSAIGGSTDTQYF.

The chain couples TRBV6-2 or TRBV6-3 to TRBJ2-7; a possible D gene is TRBD2 (6 bases). CDR3 length equals 13 residues. The V gene's germline CDR1 is MNHEY and CDR2 SVGEGT. The CDR3: CASSWNSRTTLTV. CDR3 DNA sequence: TGTGCCAGCAGTTGGAATTCAAGGACTACATTGACGGTC.

This clonotype was observed a single time. This rearrangement joins TRBV19 to TRBJ1-5; D gene uncertain. Germline V gives CDR1 LNHDA, CDR2 SQIVND (reference sequence). The germline V and J ends were trimmed by 5 bases and 2 bases, with 16 bases remaining between them. This CDR3 has 16 residues. In nucleotides, the CDR3 is TGTGCCAGTAGTGTTCACAGACCCGCGGGCAATCAGCCCCAGCATTTT. It translates to CASSVHRPAGNQPQHF.

This clonotype came up a few times. V and J are TRBV7-2 and TRBJ2-7; 8 positions match TRBD2. Germline V gene data show CDR1 as SGHTA and CDR2 as FQGNSA. The ends lost 0 bases at V and 2 bases at J; junction bases unmatched: 6. The CDR3 runs to 16 residues. The CDR3 loop reads CASSLAPAGAAYEQYV. CDR3 in DNA: TGTGCCAGCAGCTTAGCTCCAGCGGGGGCCGCCTACGAGCAGTACGTC.

In the case of this clonotype: It may be a read error: a sequence one base away is much more abundant. The gene calls are TRBV12-3 or TRBV12-4 and TRBJ1-5, with unresolved D. The CDR3 has 13 residues. The V end was cut by 4 bases, the J end by 7 bases, with 11 bases between. CDR3 loop: CASSYRAEQPQHF. CDR3 in DNA: TGTGCCAGCAGTTATAGGGCTGAGCAGCCCCAGCATTTT.

The chain combines TRBV7-9 with TRBJ2-1; TRBD1 matches at 7 bases. From germline, CDR1 is SEHNR and CDR2 FQNEAQ (reference sequence). This CDR3 has 16 residues. The V gene end was trimmed by 3 bases and the J gene end by 2 bases; junction bases not matched to a gene: 7. Here the CDR3 reads CASSFSTGATYNEQFF. The DNA for the CDR3 is TGTGCCAGCAGCTTCTCAACAGGGGCGACCTACAATGAGCAGTTCTTC.